The sequence of this T cell receptor beta chain was determined in a study of Ad26.COV2.S vaccination and SARS-CoV-2 variants. Study outcomes and limitations: Reported findings describe substantial breadth in spike-specific CD8+ and CD4+ T cell responses following vaccination. There was a possibility that the TCR breadth and depth analyses underestimated total T cell responses. Recipients of vaccine and of placebo showed similar breadth of their non-spike TCR repertoires. Greater spike-specific TCR breadth was seen in vaccine recipients than in placebo recipients.

The table came from immunoSEQ multiplex PCR; TCRdb's copy has only in-frame clones and leaves some out. The repertoire consists of approximately 150,000 clones, with 75% to 90% occurring once and the leading ten covering more than 4.5%. Germline V gene sequence: CDR1 MDHEN, CDR2 SYDVKM. The CDR3 is 15 amino acids. Trimming removed 6 bases from V and 7 bases from J; junction bases left unmatched: 7. As concerns this clone: Antigen specificity is unknown.

This chain uses TRBV28 with TRBJ1-6, with TRBD1 matching 9 bases. This sequence was found in a human donor who had recovered from COVID-19. The specimen was peripheral blood, collected after recovery from COVID-19. The CDR3 region is CASRETGGRNSPLHF. The CDR3 region has the DNA TGTGCCAGCAGGGAAACAGGGGGCAGGAATTCACCCCTCCACTTT.